This TCR beta chain appears in the sequencing data of a study of vaccination effects on CD4 cells after COVID-19. Regarding this clone: Its cognate antigen is unknown.

Sequencing used immunoSEQ multiplex PCR; TCRdb keeps in-frame clones, though not all of them. Here the sample spans tens of thousands of clones, 70% being singletons. Ahead of sequencing, the ViraFEST assay grew antigen-specific CD4+ T cells using viral peptide pools. Having been cultured for roughly 11 days, the cells underwent CD4+ T cell isolation. According to the study, vaccine recipients showed no prior SARS-CoV-2 infection and negative nucleocapsid antibodies. CDR1 and CDR2 (germline): SQVTM, ANQGSEA. The V end was cut by 4 bases, the J end by 6 bases, with 16 bases between. The CDR3 is 13 residues long.

The chain employs TRBV29-1 and TRBJ2-7; D assignment may be TRBD1 or TRBD2 (5 bases each). The sample here was CD4+ T cells from PBMCs cultured with SARS-CoV-2 spike peptides, taken before COVID-19 vaccination. The clonotype was recovered from a human donor who received a COVID-19 vaccine. The CDR3 nucleotides read TGCAGCGTTGCAACACGTCTGAGGGGCGAGCAGTACTTC. Translation: CSVATRLRGEQYF.